Below are 17 T cell receptor beta chains sequenced from a single sample in a study of cytomegalovirus exposure and HLA in healthy donors. Vbeta (60) and Jbeta (13) primers were used in the PCR. TCRdb keeps only in-frame clones here, not all; method: immunoSEQ multiplex PCR. The table includes approximately 69,000 clones, 74% detected once. The sample comprised PBMCs. The receptors derive from a woman aged 25-40 years in good health and CMV-seropositive.

The chain couples TRBV7-9 to TRBJ2-5; D is perhaps TRBD1 (7 bases). Trimming stripped 5 bases from V and 1 base from J, with 11 bases between. The CDR3 is 14 amino acids. The germline V gene encodes CDR1 SEHNR and CDR2 FQNEAQ (reference sequence). CDR3 in amino acids: CASSPRGVQETQYF. The CDR3, as DNA: TGTGCCAGCAGCCCCAGGGGGGTCCAAGAGACCCAGTACTTC.

The chain couples TRBV28 to TRBJ2-1; 9 bases map to TRBD2. V gave up 8 bases and J gave up 6 bases; unmatched junction bases: 17. The germline gives CDR1 MDHEN, CDR2 SYDVKM. This CDR3 has 17 residues. CDR3 in amino acids: CASLQGRAGGGSNEQFF. Here the CDR3 DNA reads TGTGCCAGCTTACAGGGTAGAGCGGGAGGAGGCTCCAATGAGCAGTTCTTC.

The chain links TRBV5-1 to TRBJ1-1; D is unclear. Trimming removed 3 bases from V and 4 bases from J, with 10 bases in between. There are 13 residues in the CDR3. Germline V gene sequence: CDR1 SGHRS, CDR2 YFSETQ. CDR3 bases: TGCGCCAGCAGCTCTTGGGAGGGCACTGAAGCTTTCTTT. Encoded protein: CASSSWEGTEAFF.

V is TRBV11-2 and J is TRBJ2-1; D may be TRBD2 (6 bases). Germline V gene sequence: CDR1 SGHAT, CDR2 FQNNGV. Trimming took 0 bases from V and 9 from J, leaving 12 bases between them. The CDR3 contains 14 residues. The DNA for the CDR3 is TGTGCCAGCAGCTTAGAGGGTGCGGGGAGTGAGCAGTTCTTC. It translates to CASSLEGAGSEQFF.

This clone appeared a single time. The CDR3 reads CASSDSGRGQETQYF. DNA of the CDR3: TGTGCCAGCAGTGATTCGGGTAGGGGCCAAGAGACCCAGTACTTC. The chain joins TRBV25-1 to TRBJ2-5, with D possibly TRBD1 on 5 matching bases. Germline CDR1 is MGHDK and CDR2 is SYGVNS. Trimming stripped 3 bases from V and 1 base from J, with 12 bases between. CDR3 size: 15 residues.

This clone was seen more than once but under ten times. V usage is TRBV7-3 and J usage is TRBJ2-1; 7 bases are a match to TRBD2. The CDR3 sequence is 16 residues long. The V gene's germline CDR1 is SGHTA and CDR2 FQGTGA. V lost 4 bases and J lost 7; bases outside the gene matches: 13. CDR3 coding DNA: TGTGCCAGCAGCTCCCAAGCGGGACCCTCTTGGAATGAGCAGTTCTTC. Its protein product is CASSSQAGPSWNEQFF. Full variable domain (outside the CDR3, taken from reference TRBV7-3 and TRBJ2-1): GAGVSQTPSNKVTEKGKYVELRCDPISGHTALYWYRQSLGQGPEFLIYFQGTGAADDSGLPNDRFFAVRPEGSVSTLKIQRTERGDSAVYLCASSSQAGPSWNEQFFGPGTRLTVL.

This clone was recorded once. The genes are TRBV4-1 and TRBJ1-4; D is unresolved. The CDR3 is made up of 15 amino acids. V lost 0 bases to trimming and J lost 7 bases, with 12 bases between them. Per the germline V gene, CDR1 is MGHRA and CDR2 is YSYEKL. The CDR3 DNA reads as TGCGCCAGCAGCCAAGAACCGGGGTTAGGTGAAAAACTGTTTTTT. This encodes CASSQEPGLGEKLFF.

This clone was seen a few times. In DNA form, the CDR3 reads TGCAGCACCCAGGAGGGGGCCGCGAACACTGAAGCTTTCTTT. Translated: CSTQEGAANTEAFF. This chain connects TRBV29-1 to TRBJ1-1, with TRBD1 identical over 7 bases. The CDR3 is 14 amino acids. Germline V gene sequence: CDR1 SQVTM, CDR2 ANQGSEA. V shed 8 bases, J shed 1 base, and the junction held 10 bases outside the gene matches.

This clone was detected only once. The chain combines TRBV6-6 with TRBJ1-5, with D possibly matching TRBD1 (6 bases). The CDR3 extends over 14 amino acids. CDR1 and CDR2 from the germline V gene are MNHNY and SVGAGI (reference sequence). With 6 bases removed from V and 1 base from J, the gap between germline ends came to 10 bases. The CDR3 DNA is TGTGCCAGCAGGCCAGGGGTGAGCAATCAGCCCCAGCATTTT. Its protein product is CASRPGVSNQPQHF.

The rearrangement joins TRBV5-4 to TRBJ1-1; the match to TRBD1 covers 10 bases. The ends lost 3 bases at V and 4 bases at J; junction bases unmatched: 6. Germline CDR1 reads SGHNT; CDR2 reads YYREEE (reference sequence). CDR3 size: 15 residues. In DNA form, the CDR3 reads TGTGCCAGCAGCTCGGGACAGGGGCTAGGCACTGAAGCTTTCTTT. Translation: CASSSGQGLGTEAFF.

The chain has TRBV7-9 and TRBJ2-5; 7 nucleotides agree with TRBD1. The CDR3 length is 16 residues. The trim removed 1 base at V and 1 base at J, leaving 6 bases unmatched. Germline CDR1 SEHNR, CDR2 FQNEAQ (reference sequence). CDR3 bases: TGTGCCAGCAGCTTAGTCCAGGGGGATTTCCAAGAGACCCAGTACTTC. This sequence encodes CASSLVQGDFQETQYF.

The genes are TRBV7-2 and TRBJ1-5, with 9 bases fitting TRBD1. This CDR3 is built from 14 residues. Looked up from germline, CDR1 is SGHTA and CDR2 is FQGNSA. V shed 4 bases, J shed 7 bases, and the junction held 5 bases outside the gene matches. CDR3 nucleotides: TGTGCCAGCAGCTCTGGGACAGGGCAACAGCCCCAGCATTTT. Residues: CASSSGTGQQPQHF.

V gene TRBV2 combines with J gene TRBJ2-3, with D tentatively TRBD2 (6 bases). Trimming took off 6 bases at V and 1 base at J, with 14 bases between the two ends. Germline values: CDR1 SNHLY, CDR2 FYNNEI. CDR3 length: 15 residues. The DNA of the CDR3 is TGTGCCAGCAGCGACGCGACTAGTCGCACAGATACGCAGTATTTT. It yields the protein CASSDATSRTDTQYF. Full variable domain (remainder filled in from reference TRBV2 and TRBJ2-3): EPEVTQTPSHQVTQMGQEVILRCVPISNHLYFYWYRQILGQKVEFLVSFYNNEISEKSEIFDDQFSVERPDGSNFTLKIRSTKLEDSAMYFCASSDATSRTDTQYFGPGTRLTVL.

A single count supports this clone. The chain recombines TRBV28 with TRBJ1-1; D is undetermined. The CDR3 spans 13 residues. V was clipped by 6 bases and J by 1 base, with 9 bases between them. Germline values: CDR1 MDHEN, CDR2 SYDVKM. CDR3 protein: CASREDGNTEAFF. The CDR3 region has the DNA TGTGCCAGCAGGGAGGATGGGAACACTGAAGCTTTCTTT.

This clone was recorded once. V gene TRBV7-9 combines with J gene TRBJ2-7, with 8 bases fitting TRBD1. The CDR3 spans 15 residues. V lost 4 bases, J lost 2 bases, and 7 bases stayed unmatched. In germline, CDR1 is SEHNR, CDR2 FQNEAQ (reference sequence). DNA of the CDR3: TGTGCCAGCAGCTCCGGACAGGGTGATGCCTACGAGCAGTACTTC. It is translated as CASSSGQGDAYEQYF.

This clone was detected only once. The chain employs TRBV5-6 and TRBJ2-1; D call uncertain. CDR1 is SGHDT, CDR2 YYEEEE, per germline. V gave up 0 bases and J gave up 6 bases, with 13 bases separating them. There are 15 residues in the CDR3. CDR3 amino acids: CASSLASGRSNEQFF. The CDR3 DNA is TGTGCCAGCAGCTTGGCCTCGGGTAGAAGCAATGAGCAGTTCTTC. The variable domain in full, with the rest retrieved from reference TRBV5-6 and TRBJ2-1, is DAGVTQSPTHLIKTRGQQVTLRCSPKSGHDTVSWYQQALGQGPQFIFQYYEEEERQRGNFPDRFSGHQFPNYSSELNVNALLLGDSALYLCASSLASGRSNEQFFGPGTRLTVL.

The table lists this clone with a few counts. This rearrangement joins TRBV28 to TRBJ2-7; 7 positions match TRBD2. The CDR3 covers 13 residues. CDR1 and CDR2 (germline): MDHEN, SYDVKM. V gave up 8 bases and J gave up 1 base; unmatched junction bases: 5. In DNA, the CDR3 is TGTGCCAGCTATGGGACTAATTCCTACGAGCAGTACTTC. It codes for CASYGTNSYEQYF. The full variable domain, with the rest looked up from reference TRBV28 and TRBJ2-7, is DVKVTQSSRYLVKRTGEKVFLECVQDMDHENMFWYRQDPGLGLRLIYFSYDVKMKEKGDIPEGYSVSREKKERFSLILESASTNQTSMYLCASYGTNSYEQYFGPGTRLTVT.